Detailed here is one TCR beta chain. The target antigen is unknown. The data were obtained in a study of shared clonotypes between healthy human individuals. Trimming pared 8 bases from V and 5 bases from J, leaving 12 bases between. Per the germline V gene, CDR1 is GTSNPN and CDR2 is SVGIG (reference sequence). The CDR3 runs 12 residues. Deep-level running was used for the assay. Sequenced by immunoSEQ multiplex PCR; TCRdb stores in-frame clones only, minus some. The repertoire holds 450,000 to 500,000 clones, around 78% seen once, with approximately 13% in the top ten. The healthy adult donors were HIV-negative and reported no recent acute infections or vaccinations. Each sample came from a Caucasian adult donor living in Nashville, Tennessee. Overall study results and limits: Clonotype sharing among donors, it was expected, would be affected by sequencing depth.

The sequenced sample consisted of PBMCs. The clonotype originates from a woman aged 40 to 50 in good health. Some clones in this sample may be carry-over from other donors' samples. The chain joins TRBV30 to TRBJ2-2, with D possibly being TRBD1 (6 bases). The DNA for the CDR3 is TGTGCCATTGGGGGCAATACCGGGGAGCTGTTTTTT. The encoded protein is CAIGGNTGELFF.